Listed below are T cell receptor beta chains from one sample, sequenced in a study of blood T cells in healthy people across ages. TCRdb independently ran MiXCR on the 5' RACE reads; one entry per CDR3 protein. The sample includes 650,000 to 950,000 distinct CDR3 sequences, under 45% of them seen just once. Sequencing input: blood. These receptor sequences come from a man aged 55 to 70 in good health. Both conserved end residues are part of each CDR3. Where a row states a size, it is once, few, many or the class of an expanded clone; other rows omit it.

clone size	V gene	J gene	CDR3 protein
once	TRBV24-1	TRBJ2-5	CATSDSFGQGRETQYF
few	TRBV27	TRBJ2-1	CASGTSEPNEQFF
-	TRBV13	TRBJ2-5	CASSWGGLVQETQYF
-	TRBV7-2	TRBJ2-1	CASSSKAKPNEQFF
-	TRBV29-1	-	CSVAGTGGYEQYF
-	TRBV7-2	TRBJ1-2	CASSLEDRLSYGYTF
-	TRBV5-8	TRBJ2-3	CASSLESSRQYF
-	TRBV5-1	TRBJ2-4	CASSRSGEAKNIQYF
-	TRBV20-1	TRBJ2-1	CSARGRRPTYNEQFF
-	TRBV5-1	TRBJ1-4	CASSFRGQLNEKLFF
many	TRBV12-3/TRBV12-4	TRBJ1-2	CASSFVRGYGYTF
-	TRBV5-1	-	CASSTTSGGANEQYF
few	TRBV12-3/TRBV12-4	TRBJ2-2	CASGSQATLAGELFF
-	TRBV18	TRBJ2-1	CASSRPSSVYNEQFF
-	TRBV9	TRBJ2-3	CASSPKILAAQYF
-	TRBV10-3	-	CAISGPGSYEQYF
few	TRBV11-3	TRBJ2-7	CASSLLRDRGYEQYF
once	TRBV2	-	CASSEGGELNYEQYF
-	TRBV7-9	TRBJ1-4	CASSNGGAREKLFF
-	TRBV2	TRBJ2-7	CASSGPADSSYEQYF
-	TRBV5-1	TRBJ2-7	CASNSGSESYEQYF
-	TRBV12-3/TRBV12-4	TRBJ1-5	CASSFPGGGQPQHF
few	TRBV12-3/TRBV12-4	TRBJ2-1	CASRVAGVSNEQFF
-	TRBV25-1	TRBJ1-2	CASSEPPSDYGYTF
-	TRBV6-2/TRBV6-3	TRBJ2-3	CASRKTGGVSDTQYF
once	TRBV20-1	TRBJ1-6	CSATPQDSYNLPLHF
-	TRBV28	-	CASRPQGTSTYEQYF
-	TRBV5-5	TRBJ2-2	CASSLETSGPSTGELFF
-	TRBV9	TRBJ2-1	CASSYRGHDNEQFF
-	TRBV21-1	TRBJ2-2	CASIPLRGNDTGELFF
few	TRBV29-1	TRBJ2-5	CSVGGALRETQYF
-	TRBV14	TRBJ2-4	CASSQDSLAKNIQYF
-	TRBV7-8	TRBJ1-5	CASSLGGVTGDGTSNQPQHF
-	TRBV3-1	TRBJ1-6	CASSQTGGGIPLHF
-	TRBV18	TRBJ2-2	CASSLKGITGELFF
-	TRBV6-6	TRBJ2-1	CASSFGTASYNEQFF
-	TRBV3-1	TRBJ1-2	CASSQDQGIYGYTF
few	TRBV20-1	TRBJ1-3	CSARTASGNTIYF
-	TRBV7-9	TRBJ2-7	CASSSTSVSYEQYF
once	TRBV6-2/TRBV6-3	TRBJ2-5	CASSPFRGETQYF
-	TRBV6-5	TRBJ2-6	CAIVAGVGANVPTF
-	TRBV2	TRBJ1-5	CASTEQNSNQPQHF
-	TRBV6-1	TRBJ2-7	CASTTGPSYEQYF
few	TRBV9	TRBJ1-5	CASSSGTVNQPQHF
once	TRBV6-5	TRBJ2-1	CASSYRASSPYNEQFF
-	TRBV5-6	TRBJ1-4	CASSLQGTEKLFF
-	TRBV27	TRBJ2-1	CASTMAALAGRGYEQFF
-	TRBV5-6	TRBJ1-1	CASSSGTGKTEAFF
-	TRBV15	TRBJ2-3	CATSPLESGASTDTQYF
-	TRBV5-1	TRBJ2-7	CAISLAYEQYF
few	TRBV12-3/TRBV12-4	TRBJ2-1	CASSLELIAGGFYEQFF
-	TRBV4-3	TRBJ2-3	CASSHALSGATDTQYF
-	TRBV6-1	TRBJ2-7	CASRFVGGYEQYF
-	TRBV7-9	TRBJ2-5	CASNSGQGTQYF
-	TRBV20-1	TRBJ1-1	CSALGTKAFF
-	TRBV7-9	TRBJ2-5	CASSPAGPETQYF